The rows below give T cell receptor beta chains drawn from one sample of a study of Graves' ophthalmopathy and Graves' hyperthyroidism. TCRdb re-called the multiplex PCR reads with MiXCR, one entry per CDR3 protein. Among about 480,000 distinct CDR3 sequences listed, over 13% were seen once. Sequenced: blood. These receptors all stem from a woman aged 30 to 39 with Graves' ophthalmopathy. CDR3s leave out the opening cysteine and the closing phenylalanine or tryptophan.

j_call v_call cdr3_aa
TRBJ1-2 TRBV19 ASNRGELSGGYT
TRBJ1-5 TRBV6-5 ASRSVGQVDQPQH
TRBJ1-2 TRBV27 ASSLGQTGGYT
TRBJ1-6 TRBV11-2 ASSLFRTLRSSYNSPLH
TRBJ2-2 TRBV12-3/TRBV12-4 ASTPRQVRNTGELF
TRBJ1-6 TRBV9 ASSGEGGTLH
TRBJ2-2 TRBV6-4 ASSDFRLYPGELF
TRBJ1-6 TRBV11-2 ASSLGQVTSPLH
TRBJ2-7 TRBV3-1 ASSQETGGLYEQY
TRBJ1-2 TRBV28 ASSFRVTNYGYT
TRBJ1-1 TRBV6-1 ASSADNRGNTEAF
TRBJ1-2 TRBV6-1 ASSKQGASYGYT
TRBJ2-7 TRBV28 ASSLTPGSYEQY
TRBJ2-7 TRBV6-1 ASSEGAGAAYEQY
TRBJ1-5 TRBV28 ASSLAIDRGGNQPQH
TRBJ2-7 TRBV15 ATSRYGGEAYEQY
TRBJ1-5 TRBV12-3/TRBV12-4 ASSLGGIVTQPQH